This T cell receptor (beta chain) was sequenced in a study of T cells after yellow fever vaccination. Overall study results and limits: Boosting was followed by the reappearance of most primary-vaccination clones (about 96% CD4, about 88% CD8).

Between the trimmed V and J ends, which lost 0 bases and 2 bases, there was a span of 13 bases. Germline V gene data show CDR1 as SGHRS and CDR2 as YFSETQ. The CDR3 runs to 16 residues. TCRdb passed the 5' RACE reads through MiXCR, listing each CDR3 protein once. The sample contains about 85,000 distinct CDR3 sequences, about an eighth of which appear only once. This specimen consisted of CD8+ T cells not binding an NS4B(214-222) dextramer, sorted from PBMCs, obtained 21 days after the first yellow fever vaccination. V usage is TRBV5-1 and J usage is TRBJ2-3, with D tentatively TRBD2 (6 bases). The TCR originated in a man between 18 and 35 years old who received the YFV17D yellow fever vaccine. CDR3 coding DNA: TGCGCCAGCAGCTTGGGTCACGGGGGAGCCACAGATACGCAGTATTTT. This translates into CASSLGHGGATDTQYF.